This TCR beta chain appears in the sequencing data of a study of post-analysis software for immune sequencing data. Background on the study: Recorded disease courses covered relapsing-remitting, secondary progressive and progressive-relapsing multiple sclerosis. Some patients had no subtype annotation. Study-wide points: Five or six TRBV segments appeared more often in patients than in controls, and TRBV5-6, TRBV5-1 and TRBV20-1 were among these. Compared with controls, patients showed significantly lower normalized Chao1 diversity. F measure grouped same-batch samples tightly together.

About this clonotype: What it recognizes is unknown.

Prepared TCR beta cDNA libraries contained unique molecular identifiers. Roughly 500,000 cDNA molecules came from roughly 1 to 10 million T cells. TCRdb itself ran the PCR reads through MiXCR, one entry per CDR3 protein. The data hold about 680,000 distinct CDR3 sequences, with approximately 59% observed a single time. The CDR3 sequence is 11 residues long. V lost 6 bases and J 4 bases, leaving 6 bases between the germline ends. CDR1 is SGHRS, CDR2 YFSETQ, per germline. Input material: blood. The receptor was isolated from a girl aged 2 to 10 with multiple sclerosis. The rearrangement links TRBV5-1 to TRBJ2-3, with D perhaps TRBD1 (6 bases). CDR3 residues: CASKGADTQYF. Here the CDR3 DNA reads TGCGCCAGCAAGGGGGCAGATACGCAGTATTTT.